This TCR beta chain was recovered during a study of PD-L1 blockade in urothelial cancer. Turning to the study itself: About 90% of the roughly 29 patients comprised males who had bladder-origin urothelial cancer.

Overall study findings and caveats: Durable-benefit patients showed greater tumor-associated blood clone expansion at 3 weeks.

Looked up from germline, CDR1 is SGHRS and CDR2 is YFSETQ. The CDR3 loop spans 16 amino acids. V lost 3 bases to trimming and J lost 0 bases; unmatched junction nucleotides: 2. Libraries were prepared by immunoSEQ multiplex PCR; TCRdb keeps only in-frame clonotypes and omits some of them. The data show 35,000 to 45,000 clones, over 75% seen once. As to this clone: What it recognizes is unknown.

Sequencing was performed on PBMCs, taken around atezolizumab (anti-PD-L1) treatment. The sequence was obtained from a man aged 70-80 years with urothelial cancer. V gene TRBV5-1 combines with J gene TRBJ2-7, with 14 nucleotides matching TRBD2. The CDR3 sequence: CASSWGLAGVSYEQYF. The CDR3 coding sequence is TGCGCCAGCAGCTGGGGACTAGCGGGAGTCTCCTACGAGCAGTACTTC.